This T cell receptor (beta chain) was found in a study of blood T cells in healthy people across ages (dated by TCRdb to the mid-2010s). Looking at the study overall: In model experiments, template switching captured about one uniquely barcoded TCR beta cDNA molecule for every two T cells. The study measured age-related changes in TCR beta repertoire diversity using deep sequencing normalized with unique cDNA molecular identifiers. The donors were divided into four age groups: young (average approximately 16 years), middle-aged (roughly 40), aged (roughly 66) and long-lived (more than 75). To avoid experimental bias, donors of different ages were randomly spread across the sequencing lanes. Two additional independent replicas of 1 million unique cDNA reads from the same blood draw were analyzed for two donors (one aged 18 to 30 and one aged 80 or older).

The approximately 39 donors, aged about 6 to 95 years, were systemically healthy Caucasian individuals from Russia. About 9.8 milliliters of peripheral blood were drawn from each donor into EDTA-treated Vacutainer tubes. Ficoll-Paque density-gradient centrifugation was used to isolate PBMCs, with at least 6.5 million per sample. Total RNA, at least 5 micrograms per sample, was extracted from PBMCs with Trizol reagent. The percentages of naive CD45RAhigh/CD27high T cells were determined by flow cytometry on a PBMC aliquot from every donor. Library generation was performed with 5' RACE. Instrument used: Illumina HiSeq 2500. A second PCR of roughly 6 to 11 cycles was performed with a sample-barcoded 5' primer and a J-beta primer mix. A template-switch 5' adaptor carrying 12 random nucleotides introduced a unique molecular identifier onto each TCR beta cDNA molecule. Each sample yielded at least 3 million CDR3-containing paired-end reads. First-strand cDNA was synthesized from all RNA with the Mint cDNA synthesis kit, primed by a TRBC-specific oligonucleotide. Following uracil-DNA glycosylase treatment, a first 18-cycle PCR with universal primers M1SS and BC2_uni_R was performed on all cDNA. As for how the authors treated the data: For normalization, 1 million high-quality reads, each with a distinct molecular identifier, were randomly selected from each sample. Instead of being binned into consensus sequences, reads that shared molecular identifiers were thrown out. MiTCR, set to a Q25 quality threshold and the strictest error-elimination algorithm, was used for CDR3 identification, clonotype clustering and error correction. A nonparametric unseen species model with Euler transformation was used to estimate a lower bound on total TCR beta diversity. TCRdb cleaned the public reads at Q25 with fastp, built clones with MiXCR and kept in-frame beta chains. Entries are consolidated by CDR3 protein sequence, retaining the most common genes and DNA. The authors' filters were not applied to this entry. The sample includes about 1.8 million distinct CDR3 sequences, with approximately 50% observed a single time. Less than 2.5% of the sample lies in the top ten.

The V end loses 2 bases and the J end loses 7 bases, and a stretch of 12 bases separates them. The germline V gene (reference sequence) specifies MNHNY as CDR1 and SVGAGI as CDR2. Including the terminal cysteine and phenylalanine, the CDR3 comprises 14 residues. Of the read, only the CDR3 DNA is kept; its 42 bases are in frame from base 1. This clonotype was counted only a few times. Which antigen it targets is not known. Nothing much larger sits one base from this clone, and base qualities are not available. Results and caveats for the whole study, not just this receptor: Because profiling used bulk unsorted PBMCs, naive and antigen-experienced compartments could not be compared conclusively. Observed TCR beta diversity per million T cells fell roughly linearly with age, and a significant reduction was already apparent by age around 40. Estimates of total diversity based on one million sequenced T cells were regarded as lower bounds and as underestimates. Donor CMV infection status was unknown, potentially confounding age-related changes in expanded clonotypes. Compared with the aged group, more naive CD4+ T cells, fewer expanded clones and increased TCR diversity were shown by the long-lived group, suggesting age selection. The percentage of naive T cells measured by flow cytometry correlated strongly with observed TCR beta diversity.

The sequence was collected from a woman aged 40 to 55 in good health. The chain is assembled from TRBV6-6 and TRBJ2-1; TRBD1 might be the D gene, on 7 matching bases. The sequenced sample was blood. DNA sequence: TGTGCCAGCAGTTACGCGGGACAGATGAATGAGCAGTTCTTC. This sequence encodes CASSYAGQMNEQFF.